This T cell receptor beta chain was sequenced in a study of shared clonotypes between healthy human individuals. Sequenced by immunoSEQ multiplex PCR; TCRdb stores in-frame clones only, minus some. The repertoire holds nearly 1,000,000 clones, with more than 75% as singletons. The CDR3 runs 15 residues. The V gene lost 4 bases and the J gene lost 0 bases, with 13 bases spanning the gap. Germline V gives CDR1 SGHDT, CDR2 YYEEEE. The chain is built from TRBV5-6 and TRBJ1-1, with D uncertain. The sequencing sample was made of memory CD4+ T cells sorted from blood. Documented subset: CD45RA-negative fraction. This clonotype was sampled from a man aged 18-30 years in good health. In nucleotides, the CDR3 is TGTGCCAGCAGCCAGTTATTAGATGTGAACACTGAAGCTTTCTTT. Its protein product is CASSQLLDVNTEAFF.